This TCR beta chain emerged from a study of healthy donors' naive CD4 and CD8 T cells. A linear amplification protocol produced the TCR libraries from around 500 ng of total RNA. TCRdb recomputed calls from the reads with MiXCR, one row per CDR3 protein. The table has approximately 180,000 distinct CDR3 sequences, nearly 75% seen once; the top ten hold about 2.3%. With 3 bases clipped from V and 8 bases from J, the junction kept 8 bases outside the gene matches. Germline CDR1 reads DFQATT; CDR2 reads SNEGSKA (reference sequence). The CDR3 length is 13 residues. The chain couples TRBV20-1 to TRBJ1-2; 8 bases map to TRBD1. Sample: naive CD4+ and CD8+ T cells sorted from blood, pooled from several donors. The receptor was derived from a pool of human donors in good health; the sample pools cells from several healthy donors. The CDR3 DNA reads as TGCAGTGCTAGTGGCAGGGGGCAGGTGGGCTACACCTTC. It specifies CSASGRGQVGYTF.